The present TCR beta chain was sequenced within a study of CD8 T cell repertoires and HIV-1 epitope variants. V dropped 0 bases and J dropped 4 bases, with 13 bases sitting between them. CDR1 and CDR2 from the germline V gene are SGHRS and YFSETQ. The length of the CDR3 is 15 residues. Survey-depth immunoSEQ sequencing covered TCR beta CDR3 regions. Clones were read by immunoSEQ multiplex PCR, and TCRdb kept only the in-frame ones, dropping some. The table lists under 100,000 clones, roughly 80% of them singletons. The sequence was obtained from a male donor with HIV. The chain carries TRBV5-1 and TRBJ2-5; D perhaps matches TRBD1 (7 bases). Sequences were obtained from uncultured baseline CD8+ T cells from peripheral blood mononuclear cells (PBMCs). This chain's CDR3 is CASSLEGGGGETQYF. In nucleotides, the CDR3 is TGCGCCAGCAGCTTGGAAGGAGGGGGCGGAGAGACCCAGTACTTC.